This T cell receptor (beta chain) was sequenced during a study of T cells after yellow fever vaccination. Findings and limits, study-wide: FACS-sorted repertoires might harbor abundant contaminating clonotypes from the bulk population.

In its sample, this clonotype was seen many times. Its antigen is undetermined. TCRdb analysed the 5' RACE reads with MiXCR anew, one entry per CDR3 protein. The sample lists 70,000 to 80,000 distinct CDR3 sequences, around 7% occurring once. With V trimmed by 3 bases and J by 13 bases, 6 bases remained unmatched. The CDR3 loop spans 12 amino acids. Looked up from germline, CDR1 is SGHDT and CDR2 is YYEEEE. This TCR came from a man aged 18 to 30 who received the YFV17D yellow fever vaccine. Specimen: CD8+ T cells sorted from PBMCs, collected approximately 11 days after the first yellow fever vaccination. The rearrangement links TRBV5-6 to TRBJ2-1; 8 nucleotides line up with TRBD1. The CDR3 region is CASSYGTGKQFF. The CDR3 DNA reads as TGTGCCAGCAGCTACGGGACAGGAAAACAGTTCTTC.